This record concerns one TCR beta chain sequence. The data derive from a study of blood T cell repertoires in COVID-19. Study as a whole: From T cells, B-cell-depleted T cells, or PBMCs came the material, which was cDNA or gDNA.

As handled by the study authors: Cell counts per sample came from amplifying reference gene primers. Profiling relied on immunoSEQ multiplex PCR, and the TCRdb table lists in-frame clones only, not all of them. V, J and clone size derive from that table, while D and trimming were established from the DNA sequence. This sample has approximately 210,000 clones, with about 77% found just once. The CDR3 totals 11 residues. The germline V gene has CDR1 GTSNPN and CDR2 SVGIG (reference sequence). V lost 2 bases and J lost 8, with 9 bases in between. The sample comprised PBMCs or T cells enriched from blood (not recorded which). V is TRBV30 and J is TRBJ1-2; D unresolved. The sequence was collected from a woman between 50 and 59 years old with acute COVID-19. The DNA for the CDR3 is TGTGCCTGGAGTCCCCTAGAAGGCTACACCTTC. Translated: CAWSPLEGYTF. The full variable domain, completed using reference TRBV30 and TRBJ1-2, is SQTIHQWPATLVQPVGSPLSLECTVEGTSNPNLYWYRQAAGRGLQLLFYSVGIGQISSEVPQNLSASRPQDRQFILSSKKLLLSDSGFYLCAWSPLEGYTFGSGTRLTVV.